This TCR beta chain was observed in a study of OX40 agonist ivuxolimab in advanced cancers. For the study at large: Prior therapy, whether anti-PD-1, anti-PD-L1 or anti-CTLA-4, was allowed, and about 39% had some. The study, taken as a whole, reports: Dose levels from 0.1 to 3.0 mg/kg saw CD4+ and CD8+ blood T cells expand clonally by week 6. Partial responders at 0.1-3.0 mg/kg showed near-lowest clonal expansion.

A note on this clone: Antigen unknown.

CDR3 length equals 22 residues. The table came from immunoSEQ multiplex PCR; TCRdb's copy has only in-frame clones and leaves some out. The sample includes 90,000 or so clones, around nine tenths of them seen just once. This chain connects TRBV21-1 to TRBJ1-5; TRBD1, as called in the table, went unchecked against the DNA. TRBV21-1 is annotated as a pseudogene. The TCR sequence derives from an adult with an advanced solid tumor such as melanoma, head and neck, liver or kidney cancer. The material sequenced was CD4+ or CD8+ T cells sorted from blood, taken in a trial of the OX40 agonist ivuxolimab. CDR3 region: CASSNGTGGSPSYPNSNQPQHF. Here the CDR3 DNA reads TGTGCCAGCAGCAATGGGACAGGGGGTTCACCTTCTTATCCCAATAGCAATCAGCCCCAGCATTTT.